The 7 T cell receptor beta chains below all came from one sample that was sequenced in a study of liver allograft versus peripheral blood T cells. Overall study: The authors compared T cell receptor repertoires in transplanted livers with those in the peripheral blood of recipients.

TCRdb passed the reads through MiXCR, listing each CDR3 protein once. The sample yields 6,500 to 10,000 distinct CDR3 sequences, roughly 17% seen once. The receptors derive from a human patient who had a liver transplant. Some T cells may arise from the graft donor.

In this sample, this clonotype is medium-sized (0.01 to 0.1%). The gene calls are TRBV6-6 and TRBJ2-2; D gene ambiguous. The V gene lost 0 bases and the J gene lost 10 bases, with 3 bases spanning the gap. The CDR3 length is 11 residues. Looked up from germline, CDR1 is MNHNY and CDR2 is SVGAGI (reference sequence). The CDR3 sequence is CASSYSTELFF. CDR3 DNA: TGTGCCAGCAGTTACTCGACGGAGCTGTTTTTT.

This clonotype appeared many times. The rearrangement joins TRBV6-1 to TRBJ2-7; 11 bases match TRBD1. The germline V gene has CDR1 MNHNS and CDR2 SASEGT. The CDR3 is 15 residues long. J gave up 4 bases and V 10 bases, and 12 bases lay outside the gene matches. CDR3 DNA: TGTGCCACCCGGTCCCGGGACAGGGGGTTGTACGAGCAGTACTTC. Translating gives CATRSRDRGLYEQYF.

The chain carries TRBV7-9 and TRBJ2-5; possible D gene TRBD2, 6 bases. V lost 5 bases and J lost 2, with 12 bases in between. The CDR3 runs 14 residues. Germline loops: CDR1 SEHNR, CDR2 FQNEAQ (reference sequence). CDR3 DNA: TGTGCCAGCAGCCAATCGGGACTTCAAGAGACCCAGTACTTC. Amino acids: CASSQSGLQETQYF. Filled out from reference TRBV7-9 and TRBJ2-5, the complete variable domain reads DTGVSQNPRHKITKRGQNVTFRCDPISEHNRLYWYRQTLGQGPEFLTYFQNEAQLEKSRLLSDRFSAERPKGSFSTLEIQRTEQGDSAMYLCASSQSGLQETQYFGPGTRLLVL.

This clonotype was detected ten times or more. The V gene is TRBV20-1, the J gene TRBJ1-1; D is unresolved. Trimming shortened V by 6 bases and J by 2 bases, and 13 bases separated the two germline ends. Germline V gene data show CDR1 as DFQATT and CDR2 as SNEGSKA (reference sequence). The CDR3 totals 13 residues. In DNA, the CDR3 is TGCAGTGCAGGTCCGAACTTAAACACTGAAGCTTTCTTT. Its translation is CSAGPNLNTEAFF.

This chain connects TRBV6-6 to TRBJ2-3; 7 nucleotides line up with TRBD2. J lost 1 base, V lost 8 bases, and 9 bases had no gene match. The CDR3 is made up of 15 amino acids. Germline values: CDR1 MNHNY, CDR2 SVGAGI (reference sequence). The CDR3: CASSPAGRGTDTQYF. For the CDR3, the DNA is TGTGCCAGCTCCCCAGCGGGGAGGGGCACAGATACGCAGTATTTT.

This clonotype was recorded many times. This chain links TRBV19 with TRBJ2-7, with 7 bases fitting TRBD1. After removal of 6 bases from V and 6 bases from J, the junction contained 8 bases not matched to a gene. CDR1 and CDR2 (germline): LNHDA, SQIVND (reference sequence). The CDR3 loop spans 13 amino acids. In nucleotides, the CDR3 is TGTGCCAGTAGCGGACAGGACCCGGGCGAGCAGTACTTC. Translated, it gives CASSGQDPGEQYF.

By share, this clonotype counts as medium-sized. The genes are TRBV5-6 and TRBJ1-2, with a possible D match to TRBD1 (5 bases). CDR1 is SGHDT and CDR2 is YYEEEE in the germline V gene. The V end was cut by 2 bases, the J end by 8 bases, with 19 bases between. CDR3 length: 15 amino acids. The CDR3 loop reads CASSFPGLQGKGYTF. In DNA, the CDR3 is TGTGCCAGCAGCTTCCCGGGACTCCAAGGAAAAGGCTACACCTTC. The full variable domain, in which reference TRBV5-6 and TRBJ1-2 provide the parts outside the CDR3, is DAGVTQSPTHLIKTRGQQVTLRCSPKSGHDTVSWYQQALGQGPQFIFQYYEEEERQRGNFPDRFSGHQFPNYSSELNVNALLLGDSALYLCASSFPGLQGKGYTFGSGTRLTVV.